These 28 T cell receptor beta chains were sequenced from one sample in a study of OX40 agonist ivuxolimab in advanced cancers. The table came from immunoSEQ multiplex PCR; TCRdb's copy has only in-frame clones and leaves some out. The sample has about 95,000 clones, roughly 84% seen once. Specimen: CD4+ or CD8+ T cells sorted from blood, collected in a trial of the OX40 agonist ivuxolimab. The receptors were sampled from an adult with an advanced solid tumor such as melanoma, head and neck, liver or kidney cancer.

The chain employs TRBV13 and TRBJ2-1, with D perhaps given as TRBD1 or TRBD2 (5 bases each). Per the germline V gene, CDR1 is PRHDT and CDR2 is FYEKMQ (reference sequence). V shed 2 bases and J shed 8 bases, with 10 bases lying between them. The CDR3 has 13 amino acids. CDR3 DNA sequence: TGTGCCAGCAGCTTACCAGGGAGCGATGAGCAGTTCTTC. Translation: CASSLPGSDEQFF.

The chain carries TRBV4-3 and TRBJ2-1; 10 bases are shared with TRBD1. CDR1 and CDR2 from the germline V gene are LGHNA and YSLEER. The CDR3 sequence is 17 residues long. The V and J ends lost 4 bases and 9 bases, in that order; junction bases with no gene match: 15. The CDR3 DNA sequence: TGCGCCAGCAGCCCACGAACCGGGACAGGGGAGACTACTGAGCAGTTCTTC. Translation gives CASSPRTGTGETTEQFF.

V gene TRBV9 combines with J gene TRBJ2-3, with D possibly being TRBD1 (6 bases). Germline values: CDR1 SGDLS, CDR2 YYNGEE. The CDR3 consists of 14 residues. Trimming pared 4 bases from V and 2 bases from J, leaving 11 bases between. The CDR3 here is CASSLQGNTDTQYF. The CDR3 DNA follows: TGTGCCAGCAGCTTACAGGGAAACACAGATACGCAGTATTTT.

This chain connects TRBV18 to TRBJ2-7; 12 nucleotides match TRBD2. Trimming took 6 bases from V and 2 from J; bases not matched to a gene: 5. CDR3 length equals 15 residues. The germline gives CDR1 KGHSH, CDR2 LQKENI. CDR3 amino acids: CASSQTSGSAYEQYF. The CDR3 coding sequence is TGTGCCAGCTCCCAGACTAGCGGGAGTGCCTACGAGCAGTACTTC.

This clone was seen more than once but under ten times. This chain links TRBV4-2 with TRBJ1-5, with D unresolved. Deletions cut 0 bases from V and 4 bases from J, with 13 bases between. CDR1 and CDR2 (germline): LGHNA, YNFKEQ. The CDR3 spans 16 residues. The CDR3 coding sequence is TGTGCCAGCAGCCAAGAAGGCTTCCTCTCGAATCAGCCCCAGCATTTT. Encoded protein: CASSQEGFLSNQPQHF.

J is TRBJ2-7 and V is TRBV7-9, with D perhaps matching TRBD1 or TRBD2 (5 bases each). Germline V gives CDR1 SEHNR, CDR2 FQNEAQ (reference sequence). The V end lost 4 bases, the J end lost 5 bases, and 15 bases lay between the germline ends. The CDR3 length is 14 residues. The CDR3 loop reads CASSSRDRLDEQYF. The CDR3 DNA reads TGTGCCAGCAGCTCCCGGGACCGTTTAGACGAGCAGTACTTC.

V usage is TRBV6-5 and J usage is TRBJ2-1; maybe TRBD2 (6 bases). The V and J ends lost 5 bases and 2 bases respectively, with 7 bases between them. Germline CDR1 is MNHEY and CDR2 is SVGAGI. This CDR3 spans 13 amino acids. The CDR3 loop reads CASSPGAYNEQFF. CDR3 coding DNA: TGTGCCAGCAGTCCGGGGGCCTACAATGAGCAGTTCTTC.

The chain employs TRBV11-3 and TRBJ2-7, with 12 bases fitting TRBD2. V shed 4 bases and J 4 bases; nucleotides not matched to a gene: 5. CDR1 is SGHNT, CDR2 YENEEA, per germline. The CDR3 has 15 amino acids. CDR3 DNA sequence: TGTGCCAGCAGCTGGACTAGCGGGGAAGGATACGAGCAGTACTTC. The encoded protein is CASSWTSGEGYEQYF.

This clone occurred a few times. The chain employs TRBV2 and TRBJ2-5; 9 positions match TRBD1. Germline assignment: CDR1 SNHLY and CDR2 FYNNEI. V lost 2 bases and J lost 5; bases outside the gene matches: 12. The CDR3 is 17 amino acids. CDR3 bases: TGTGCCAGCAGTGAAAAGAGGAATACAGGGGGCGGGGAGACCCAGTACTTC. The encoded protein is CASSEKRNTGGGETQYF.

The V and J genes are TRBV28 and TRBJ2-7; 9 bases are shared with TRBD1. The CDR3 sequence is 15 residues long. The junction had 7 bases not matched to a gene; V was cut back by 4 bases and J by 3 bases. Germline assignment: CDR1 MDHEN and CDR2 SYDVKM. The CDR3 nucleotides are TGTGCCAGCAGTTCGACAGGGGGGAACTTCTACGAGCAGTACTTC. It encodes CASSSTGGNFYEQYF.

This chain uses TRBV28 with TRBJ2-3, with D unresolved. The CDR3 runs to 14 residues. Germline-derived CDR1 and CDR2 are MDHEN and SYDVKM. V was shortened by 4 bases and J by 2 bases, with 10 bases between the two germline ends. CDR3: CASSSPVATDTQYF. In DNA form, the CDR3 reads TGTGCCAGCAGTTCCCCGGTAGCCACAGATACGCAGTATTTT.

The chain's CDR3 is CASLSSDWYEQYF. CDR3 nucleotides: TGTGCCAGCCTTTCTAGTGACTGGTACGAGCAGTACTTC. The rearrangement links TRBV2 to TRBJ2-7, with D unclear. CDR3 length equals 13 residues. Trimming left V 8 bases short and J 4 bases short, with 15 bases between. CDR1 is SNHLY and CDR2 is FYNNEI in the germline V gene.

The chain recombines TRBV9 with TRBJ1-1, with 7 bases lining up with TRBD1. In germline, CDR1 is SGDLS, CDR2 YYNGEE. There are 14 residues in the CDR3. V shed 7 bases, J shed 4 bases, and the junction held 10 bases outside the gene matches. The chain's CDR3 is CASGRDSRSTEAFF. The CDR3, as DNA: TGTGCCAGCGGAAGGGACAGCCGGAGCACTGAAGCTTTCTTT. Supplemented by reference TRBV9 and TRBJ1-1, the full variable domain reads DSGVTQTPKHLITATGQRVTLRCSPRSGDLSVYWYQQSLDQGLQFLIQYYNGEERAKGNILERFSAQQFPDLHSELNLSSLELGDSALYFCASGRDSRSTEAFFGQGTRLTVV.

The chain links TRBV28 to TRBJ1-3; no clear D gene. CDR3 length: 12 amino acids. V was clipped by 6 bases and J by 6 bases, with 9 bases between them. Germline V lookup: CDR1 MDHEN, CDR2 SYDVKM. CDR3 nucleotides: TGTGCCAGCAGCTCGCGGGCAAACACCATATATTTT. It is translated as CASSSRANTIYF. Drawing the rest from reference TRBV28 and TRBJ1-3, the complete variable domain is DVKVTQSSRYLVKRTGEKVFLECVQDMDHENMFWYRQDPGLGLRLIYFSYDVKMKEKGDIPEGYSVSREKKERFSLILESASTNQTSMYLCASSSRANTIYFGEGSWLTVV.

The V gene is TRBV23-1, the J gene TRBJ2-1; D is possibly TRBD1 or TRBD2 (5 bases each). TRBV23-1 is an ORF, with its function uncertain. This CDR3 has 13 amino acids. V was pared by 7 bases and J by 8 bases, with 15 bases between. CDR3 loop: CASILLGDDEQFF. The DNA for the CDR3 is TGCGCCAGCATTCTTTTGGGGGACGATGAGCAGTTCTTC.

This chain uses TRBV28 with TRBJ2-7, with 11 bases matching TRBD1. Germline trimming cut 3 bases from V and 6 bases from J; bases unmatched to any gene: 4. This CDR3 has 14 amino acids. CDR1 is MDHEN, CDR2 SYDVKM, per germline. The CDR3: CASSLGGTGGEQYF. The CDR3 nucleotides are TGTGCCAGCAGTTTGGGGGGGACAGGGGGCGAGCAGTACTTC.

The gene calls are TRBV2 and TRBJ2-3; 7 positions agree with TRBD2. Germline loops: CDR1 SNHLY, CDR2 FYNNEI. V shed 7 bases, J shed 5 bases, and the junction held 9 bases outside the gene matches. The CDR3 length is 14 residues. CDR3 in amino acids: CASTGGREGDTQYF. The CDR3 nucleotides are TGTGCCAGCACGGGCGGGAGAGAAGGAGATACGCAGTATTTT.

V gene TRBV9 combines with J gene TRBJ1-1; D remains unclear. The length of the CDR3 is 12 residues. Germline V gene sequence: CDR1 SGDLS, CDR2 YYNGEE. Trimming removed 4 bases at V and 4 bases at J, with 8 bases between. CDR3 DNA: TGTGCCAGCAGCTCTCTGGGCACTGAAGCTTTCTTT. Protein sequence: CASSSLGTEAFF.

This clone has just a few counts. The chain recombines TRBV27 with TRBJ1-5; no clear D gene. Between the trimmed V and J ends, which lost 5 bases and 0 bases, there was a span of 2 bases. Germline V gives CDR1 MNHEY, CDR2 SMNVEV (reference sequence). The CDR3 contains 12 residues. The CDR3 DNA is TGTGCCAGCAGTCATAGCAATCAGCCCCAGCATTTT. Translating it yields CASSHSNQPQHF.

Details on this clone: Other nucleotide sequences in the sample specify the same CDR3. This rearrangement joins TRBV19 to TRBJ2-1; 11 bases agree with TRBD2. The CDR3 has 15 amino acids. The trim removed 2 bases at V and 7 bases at J, leaving 4 bases unmatched. Per germline, CDR1 LNHDA and CDR2 SQIVND (reference sequence). The CDR3, as DNA: TGTGCCAGTAGTATACTAGCGGGAGGTCGGAATGAGCAGTTCTTC. Translation gives CASSILAGGRNEQFF.

The V call is TRBV19, the J call TRBJ2-7; no definite D call. CDR1 is LNHDA and CDR2 is SQIVND in the germline V gene (reference sequence). The CDR3 has 13 residues. V lost 0 bases to trimming and J lost 1 base, with 4 bases between them. This chain's CDR3 is CASSIDRSYEQYF. The DNA of the CDR3 is TGTGCCAGTAGTATAGATCGGTCCTACGAGCAGTACTTC.

This chain connects TRBV27 to TRBJ2-5; D uncertain. Deletions cut 5 bases from V and 5 bases from J, with 9 bases between. Per germline, CDR1 MNHEY and CDR2 SMNVEV (reference sequence). The CDR3 is 12 residues long. The CDR3 DNA reads TGTGCCAGCAGTAGAAACGGGGAGACCCAGTACTTC. It yields the protein CASSRNGETQYF.

The chain links TRBV2 to TRBJ2-1; D is possibly TRBD1 (5 bases). CDR3 length: 12 amino acids. Between the trimmed V and J ends, which lost 9 bases and 5 bases, there was a span of 11 bases. CDR1 is SNHLY, CDR2 FYNNEI, per germline. For the CDR3, the DNA is TGTGCCAGACAGGCAGGGAACAATGAGCAGTTCTTC. Its protein is CARQAGNNEQFF. Together with reference TRBV2 and TRBJ2-1, the CDR3 gives the full variable domain: EPEVTQTPSHQVTQMGQEVILRCVPISNHLYFYWYRQILGQKVEFLVSFYNNEISEKSEIFDDQFSVERPDGSNFTLKIRSTKLEDSAMYFCARQAGNNEQFFGPGTRLTVL.

The V call is TRBV7-2, the J call TRBJ2-7; TRBD2 matches 8 bases. J lost 1 base, V lost 5 bases, and 4 bases had no gene match. The CDR3 has 14 residues. Germline V gene sequence: CDR1 SGHTA, CDR2 FQGNSA. In DNA form, the CDR3 reads TGTGCCAGCAGCCCGAGCGGGGGATCCTACGAGCAGTACTTC. Protein: CASSPSGGSYEQYF.

V usage is TRBV6-5 and J usage is TRBJ1-3; D is uncertain. The V gene's germline CDR1 is MNHEY and CDR2 SVGAGI. The CDR3 spans 13 residues. Trimming removed 2 bases from V and 6 bases from J, with 8 bases in between. CDR3 loop: CASSYESLNTIYF. CDR3 in DNA: TGTGCCAGCAGTTACGAAAGTCTAAACACCATATATTTT.

The gene calls are TRBV6-5 and TRBJ1-3; D perhaps matches TRBD1 (5 bases). V was pared by 2 bases and J by 3 bases, with 11 bases between. CDR3 length: 15 amino acids. Germline V gives CDR1 MNHEY, CDR2 SVGAGI. The CDR3 sequence: CASSYLGTHGNTIYF. The CDR3 nucleotides read TGTGCCAGCAGTTACCTCGGGACTCATGGAAACACCATATATTTT.

J is TRBJ2-5 and V is TRBV5-6; TRBD2 matches 10 bases. Germline assignment: CDR1 SGHDT and CDR2 YYEEEE. CDR3 length: 16 amino acids. Trimming took 1 base from V and 0 from J; bases not matched to a gene: 3. The CDR3 DNA sequence: TGTGCCAGCAGCTTGCGGACTAGCGGTTACCAAGAGACCCAGTACTTC. Its protein is CASSLRTSGYQETQYF.

In nucleotides, the CDR3 is TGTGCCAGCAGCTTAGACAACACCGGGGAGCTGTTTTTT. Its protein product is CASSLDNTGELFF. The rearrangement uses TRBV7-9 and TRBJ2-2; D uncertain. Germline V CDR1 and CDR2: SEHNR, FQNEAQ (reference sequence). The CDR3 consists of 13 residues. Deletions cut 1 base from V and 2 bases from J, with 2 bases between. The full variable domain, with the rest looked up from reference TRBV7-9 and TRBJ2-2, is DTGVSQNPRHKITKRGQNVTFRCDPISEHNRLYWYRQTLGQGPEFLTYFQNEAQLEKSRLLSDRFSAERPKGSFSTLEIQRTEQGDSAMYLCASSLDNTGELFFGEGSRLTVL.